This T cell receptor beta chain originates from a study of blood T cell repertoires in COVID-19 (dated by TCRdb to the early 2020s). In the study overall: Samples covering the acute and convalescent phases of COVID-19 were provided by collaborators in the United States, Italy and Spain. Nearly every sample came with metadata listing a de-identified subject ID, COVID-19 status, age in years and sex. The repertoires were made available in a free public database intended to serve as a resource for research on the immune response to SARS-CoV-2. Where HLA class I and class II types were available, the types were taken from metadata supplied by the sample provider, not from assay-based typing. The prospective study material was composed of cDNA or gDNA derived from T cells, B-cell-depleted T cells, or PBMCs. The dataset comprised deeply sampled blood TCRbeta repertoires from subjects exposed to, actively infected with, or recovered from COVID-19. Samples came from the ongoing ImmuneRACE study (first 160 participants) plus 1,254 subjects from 6 global collaborators. Overall study outcomes, separate from this receptor: Clinical and demographic metadata were provided uncurated, with the amount varying by source and participant.

Whole blood was collected in K2EDTA tubes by collaborating institutions according to the institutions' own protocols. For TCRbeta analysis, collaborators shipped samples in one of three forms: frozen whole blood, isolated PBMCs, or DNA extracted from either of those sample types. Cut back by 3 bases and 2 bases, the V and J ends lie 11 bases apart. The CDR3 numbers 14 residues from cysteine through phenylalanine. CDR3 DNA only is kept here, 42 bases in frame from base 1. Taken from the germline V gene, the CDR1 and CDR2 loops are ENHRY and SYGVKD. With regard to this clone: Its antigen is currently not known. No qualities accompany the bases; no much larger clone lies one base away.

TCRbeta CDR3 regions were amplified from genomic DNA by means of the immunoSEQ Assay, a bias-controlled multiplex PCR. The original methods were these. The number of nucleated cells in each sample was estimated from the amplification of reference gene primers within the assay. To quantify the absolute abundance of each unique TCRbeta CDR3 rearrangement, sequence reads were collapsed and filtered. For each sample, productive Simpson clonality was calculated as the square root of Simpson's diversity index across productive rearrangements. The immuneACCESS repertoire file appears here via TCRdb, limited to in-frame rearrangements. These files lack a portion of the clones; in checked studies, under half of the deficit traces to unresolved V genes, and the cause of the others is not known. V, J and clone size derive from that table, while D and trimming were established from the DNA sequence. This sample lists about 98,000 clones; approximately 86% were detected once. The ten largest clones take up about 9.4% of the sample.

This clonotype originated in a man aged 45 to 65 with acute or convalescent COVID-19. The sample was peripheral blood. This chain is built from TRBV10-3 and TRBJ2-7; D gene: possibly TRBD2, on 6 matching bases. The DNA sequence is as follows: TGTGCCATCAGTGACCTGGGGGGTGCCTACGAGCAGTACTTC. Translated, it reads CAISDLGGAYEQYF.